A selection of T cell receptor beta chains follows, all from one sample in a study of cytomegalovirus exposure and HLA in healthy donors. Repertoires were generated with immunoSEQ multiplex PCR, while TCRdb's copy carries only in-frame clones and drops some. Found here are roughly 110,000 clones, approximately 79% of them singletons; the top ten hold less than 15%. Material: PBMCs. The receptors derive from a woman between 35 and 50 years old in good health and CMV-seropositive. Each CDR3 is given with its conserved first and last residue. Fields, in order: V gene, clone size, D gene, J gene, CDR3 protein, CDR3 DNA. A D gene is named only where the DNA matches it firmly. Size is omitted from some rows. Given values are once, few, many or a class for expanded clones.

v_gene: TRBV6-5
abundance: NA
d_gene: TRBD2
j_gene: TRBJ2-5
CDR3aa: CASSARTSGGETQYF
CDR3nt: TGTGCCAGCAGTGCTAGGACTAGCGGGGGCGAGACCCAGTACTTC

v_gene: TRBV19
abundance: NA
d_gene: NA
j_gene: TRBJ1-2
CDR3aa: CASSHQRGGYTF
CDR3nt: TGTGCCAGTAGTCACCAGAGAGGAGGCTACACCTTC

v_gene: TRBV13
abundance: NA
d_gene: TRBD2
j_gene: TRBJ2-7
CDR3aa: CASSSGLAGTHEQYF
CDR3nt: TGTGCCAGCAGCTCGGGACTAGCGGGGACCCACGAGCAGTACTTC

v_gene: TRBV7-9
abundance: NA
d_gene: NA
j_gene: TRBJ2-5
CDR3aa: CASSKIQGPQYF
CDR3nt: TGTGCCAGCAGCAAGATCCAGGGGCCCCAGTACTTC

v_gene: TRBV7-3
abundance: NA
d_gene: NA
j_gene: TRBJ1-1
CDR3aa: CASSFGVLTEAFF
CDR3nt: TGTGCCAGCAGCTTTGGAGTCCTCACTGAAGCTTTCTTT

v_gene: TRBV6-5
abundance: NA
d_gene: TRBD1
j_gene: TRBJ1-1
CDR3aa: CASSTGTGGAEAFF
CDR3nt: TGTGCCAGCAGCACCGGGACAGGCGGGGCTGAAGCTTTCTTT

v_gene: TRBV27
abundance: NA
d_gene: NA
j_gene: TRBJ1-1
CDR3aa: CASTLGQGYTEAFF
CDR3nt: TGTGCCAGCACCCTGGGTCAGGGTTACACTGAAGCTTTCTTT

v_gene: TRBV4-1
abundance: NA
d_gene: TRBD1
j_gene: TRBJ1-5
CDR3aa: CASSLTPDRANQPQHF
CDR3nt: TGCGCCAGCAGCCTTACCCCGGACAGGGCCAATCAGCCCCAGCATTTT

v_gene: TRBV29-1
abundance: NA
d_gene: NA
j_gene: TRBJ1-5
CDR3aa: CSVGEDSVNNQPQHF
CDR3nt: TGCAGCGTCGGAGAGGACTCAGTAAACAATCAGCCCCAGCATTTT

v_gene: TRBV6-1
abundance: NA
d_gene: NA
j_gene: TRBJ2-3
CDR3aa: CASSDWRYTDTQYF
CDR3nt: TGTGCCAGCAGTGACTGGCGGTACACAGATACGCAGTATTTT

v_gene: TRBV6-6
abundance: few
d_gene: NA
j_gene: TRBJ2-2
CDR3aa: CASSFTGNLAGELFF
CDR3nt: TGTGCCAGCAGTTTCACAGGGAATTTAGCCGGGGAGCTGTTTTTT

v_gene: TRBV4-1
abundance: NA
d_gene: NA
j_gene: TRBJ1-2
CDR3aa: CASSQGTGRSYGYTF
CDR3nt: TGCGCCAGCAGCCAGGGAACAGGGAGAAGTTATGGCTACACCTTC

v_gene: TRBV30
abundance: NA
d_gene: NA
j_gene: TRBJ1-5
CDR3aa: CAWRDPWGQPQHF
CDR3nt: TGTGCCTGGAGGGACCCATGGGGCCAGCCCCAGCATTTT

v_gene: TRBV18
abundance: few
d_gene: TRBD1
j_gene: TRBJ1-2
CDR3aa: CASSPAGGYTNYGYTF
CDR3nt: TGTGCCAGCTCCCCGGCAGGGGGCTACACCAACTATGGCTACACCTTC

v_gene: TRBV6-5
abundance: NA
d_gene: NA
j_gene: TRBJ1-1
CDR3aa: CADLVRPFF
CDR3nt: TGTGCCGACTTAGTTCGGCCTTTCTTT

v_gene: TRBV5-5
abundance: few
d_gene: NA
j_gene: TRBJ1-1
CDR3aa: CASSGQTRGTEAFF
CDR3nt: TGTGCCAGCAGCGGACAGACCCGCGGCACTGAAGCTTTCTTT

v_gene: TRBV4-2
abundance: few
d_gene: TRBD1
j_gene: TRBJ2-2
CDR3aa: CASSQDTGGTGELFF
CDR3nt: TGTGCCAGCAGCCAAGACACAGGGGGGACCGGGGAGCTGTTTTTT

v_gene: TRBV5-5
abundance: NA
d_gene: NA
j_gene: TRBJ1-1
CDR3aa: CASSLSQGIMNTEAFF
CDR3nt: TGTGCCAGCAGCTTGAGCCAGGGAATAATGAACACTGAAGCTTTCTTT

v_gene: TRBV2
abundance: NA
d_gene: NA
j_gene: TRBJ1-1
CDR3aa: CASSRWADNTEAFF
CDR3nt: TGTGCCAGTTCCCGTTGGGCCGACAACACTGAAGCTTTCTTT

v_gene: TRBV6-5
abundance: NA
d_gene: TRBD2
j_gene: TRBJ2-5
CDR3aa: CASSYHSGGVQGTQYF
CDR3nt: TGTGCCAGCAGTTACCATAGCGGGGGGGTACAAGGGACCCAGTACTTC

v_gene: TRBV30
abundance: NA
d_gene: NA
j_gene: TRBJ1-4
CDR3aa: CAWTLQDRRFF
CDR3nt: TGTGCCTGGACTCTACAGGATAGGCGGTTTTTT

v_gene: TRBV19
abundance: few
d_gene: TRBD2
j_gene: TRBJ2-2
CDR3aa: CASSIPTSGGTGELFF
CDR3nt: TGTGCCAGTAGTATACCGACTAGCGGAGGGACCGGGGAGCTGTTTTTT

v_gene: TRBV10-3
abundance: once
d_gene: NA
j_gene: TRBJ1-3
CDR3aa: CATRLGNTIYF
CDR3nt: TGTGCCACCCGTCTTGGAAACACCATATATTTT

v_gene: TRBV25-1
abundance: NA
d_gene: NA
j_gene: TRBJ2-7
CDR3aa: CASSDRATEQYF
CDR3nt: TGTGCCAGCAGTGATAGAGCGACCGAGCAGTACTTC

v_gene: TRBV30
abundance: few
d_gene: TRBD1
j_gene: TRBJ1-5
CDR3aa: CAWGTGNNQPQHF
CDR3nt: TGTGCCTGGGGGACAGGGAACAATCAGCCCCAGCATTTT

v_gene: TRBV10-3
abundance: few
d_gene: TRBD1
j_gene: TRBJ1-1
CDR3aa: CAIKTGTAYEAFF
CDR3nt: TGTGCCATCAAAACGGGGACAGCCTATGAAGCTTTCTTT

v_gene: TRBV18
abundance: NA
d_gene: NA
j_gene: TRBJ1-1
CDR3aa: CASSAGRLTEAFF
CDR3nt: TGTGCCAGCTCAGCGGGACGTCTCACTGAAGCTTTCTTT

v_gene: TRBV2
abundance: NA
d_gene: TRBD1
j_gene: TRBJ1-1
CDR3aa: CASRKPGTGNDTEAFF
CDR3nt: TGTGCCAGCAGGAAACCCGGGACAGGGAACGACACTGAAGCTTTCTTT

v_gene: TRBV5-1
abundance: once
d_gene: NA
j_gene: TRBJ2-1
CDR3aa: CASSPMAVGNEQFF
CDR3nt: TGCGCCAGCAGCCCGATGGCGGTGGGCAATGAGCAGTTCTTC

v_gene: TRBV6-1
abundance: NA
d_gene: NA
j_gene: TRBJ2-7
CDR3aa: CASSESGTSQYEQYF
CDR3nt: TGTGCCAGCAGTGAATCCGGGACATCTCAGTACGAGCAGTACTTC

v_gene: TRBV30
abundance: once
d_gene: TRBD1
j_gene: TRBJ1-2
CDR3aa: CAWDAFGTGPNGYTF
CDR3nt: TGTGCCTGGGATGCGTTTGGGACAGGGCCCAATGGCTACACCTTC

v_gene: TRBV6-4
abundance: NA
d_gene: TRBD2
j_gene: TRBJ2-5
CDR3aa: CASSYDRSGGETQYF
CDR3nt: TGTGCCAGCAGTTACGACAGGAGCGGGGGAGAGACCCAGTACTTC

v_gene: TRBV5-1
abundance: NA
d_gene: NA
j_gene: TRBJ2-3
CDR3aa: CASSPGVGSTDTQYF
CDR3nt: TGCGCCAGCAGCCCCGGGGTTGGCAGCACAGATACGCAGTATTTT

v_gene: TRBV6-6
abundance: once
d_gene: NA
j_gene: TRBJ2-7
CDR3aa: CASSYSLGQSSYEQYF
CDR3nt: TGTGCCAGCAGTTACTCTTTAGGACAGTCCTCCTACGAGCAGTACTTC

v_gene: TRBV18
abundance: once
d_gene: TRBD1
j_gene: TRBJ2-7
CDR3aa: CASSPPGQGRYEQYF
CDR3nt: TGTGCCAGCTCACCCCCGGGACAGGGGAGGTACGAGCAGTACTTC

v_gene: TRBV27
abundance: few
d_gene: TRBD1
j_gene: TRBJ2-2
CDR3aa: CASHDRVRGELFF
CDR3nt: TGTGCCAGCCACGACAGGGTCCGGGGGGAGCTGTTTTTT

v_gene: TRBV19
abundance: NA
d_gene: TRBD1
j_gene: TRBJ1-2
CDR3aa: CASRNRGTSYGYTF
CDR3nt: TGTGCCAGTAGGAACAGGGGAACCTCCTATGGCTACACCTTC

v_gene: TRBV19
abundance: few
d_gene: TRBD1
j_gene: TRBJ1-1
CDR3aa: CASSIGQVMNTEAFF
CDR3nt: TGTGCCAGTAGTATCGGACAGGTCATGAACACTGAAGCTTTCTTT

v_gene: TRBV7-2
abundance: NA
d_gene: NA
j_gene: TRBJ1-6
CDR3aa: CASSLQGLRALHF
CDR3nt: TGTGCCAGCAGCTTACAGGGGCTTAGGGCCCTCCACTTT

v_gene: TRBV29-1
abundance: NA
d_gene: TRBD1
j_gene: TRBJ1-1
CDR3aa: CSAEPGGVRTEAFF
CDR3nt: TGCAGCGCCGAGCCAGGGGGCGTGAGAACTGAAGCTTTCTTT

v_gene: TRBV5-6
abundance: NA
d_gene: TRBD2
j_gene: TRBJ2-7
CDR3aa: CASSARTSGGFSYYEQYF
CDR3nt: TGTGCCAGCAGCGCCCGGACTAGCGGGGGTTTTTCCTACTACGAGCAGTACTTC

v_gene: TRBV10-3
abundance: few
d_gene: TRBD1
j_gene: TRBJ1-2
CDR3aa: CAISRGQGGNYGYTF
CDR3nt: TGTGCCATCAGTCGAGGACAGGGTGGTAACTATGGCTACACCTTC

v_gene: TRBV30
abundance: once
d_gene: NA
j_gene: TRBJ2-7
CDR3aa: CAWSVQGYEQYF
CDR3nt: TGTGCCTGGAGTGTACAGGGCTACGAGCAGTACTTC

v_gene: TRBV7-9
abundance: NA
d_gene: TRBD1
j_gene: TRBJ2-2
CDR3aa: CASSLGQSGELFF
CDR3nt: TGTGCCAGCAGCTTGGGACAGTCCGGGGAGCTGTTTTTT

v_gene: TRBV11-2
abundance: NA
d_gene: NA
j_gene: TRBJ2-5
CDR3aa: CASSFLGETQYF
CDR3nt: TGTGCCAGCAGCTTTCTAGGAGAGACCCAGTACTTC

v_gene: TRBV4-3
abundance: NA
d_gene: NA
j_gene: TRBJ2-5
CDR3aa: CASSLDFEETQYF
CDR3nt: TGCGCCAGCAGCCTGGACTTTGAAGAGACCCAGTACTTC

v_gene: TRBV7-9
abundance: NA
d_gene: NA
j_gene: TRBJ1-6
CDR3aa: CASSYSGGGSPLHF
CDR3nt: TGTGCCAGCAGCTACTCGGGCGGGGGCTCACCCCTCCACTTT

v_gene: TRBV6-1
abundance: NA
d_gene: TRBD1
j_gene: TRBJ1-2
CDR3aa: CASSEPGTGEGYYGYTF
CDR3nt: TGTGCCAGCAGTGAACCCGGGACAGGGGAGGGGTACTATGGCTACACCTTC

v_gene: TRBV5-4
abundance: NA
d_gene: TRBD1
j_gene: TRBJ1-2
CDR3aa: CASSSTDRGSGYTF
CDR3nt: TGTGCCAGCAGCTCGACCGACAGGGGGTCTGGCTACACCTTC

v_gene: TRBV5-4
abundance: NA
d_gene: NA
j_gene: TRBJ1-5
CDR3aa: CASSVGGREDQPQHF
CDR3nt: TGTGCCAGCAGCGTGGGCGGCAGGGAAGATCAGCCCCAGCATTTT

v_gene: TRBV4-2
abundance: NA
d_gene: NA
j_gene: TRBJ1-2
CDR3aa: CASSPQSRQVYGYTF
CDR3nt: TGTGCCAGCAGCCCCCAATCTCGACAGGTCTATGGCTACACCTTC

v_gene: TRBV29-1
abundance: NA
d_gene: TRBD2
j_gene: TRBJ2-1
CDR3aa: CSVEGSLGGYRNNEQFF
CDR3nt: TGCAGCGTTGAAGGCTCTTTGGGAGGGTATAGGAACAATGAGCAGTTCTTC

v_gene: TRBV30
abundance: NA
d_gene: TRBD2
j_gene: TRBJ2-5
CDR3aa: CAWSRTSVEETQYF
CDR3nt: TGTGCCTGGAGTAGGACTAGCGTTGAAGAGACCCAGTACTTC

v_gene: TRBV5-1
abundance: NA
d_gene: TRBD2
j_gene: TRBJ2-1
CDR3aa: CASSARLAGGQVNEQFF
CDR3nt: TGCGCCAGCAGCGCTCGACTAGCGGGGGGGCAGGTCAATGAGCAGTTCTTC

v_gene: TRBV1
abundance: few
d_gene: NA
j_gene: TRBJ1-2
CDR3aa: CTSPGGYTF
CDR3nt: TGCACCAGCCCGGGTGGCTACACCTTC

v_gene: TRBV18
abundance: NA
d_gene: NA
j_gene: TRBJ2-1
CDR3aa: CASSPISSENEQFF
CDR3nt: TGTGCCAGCTCACCGATTTCTTCCGAGAATGAGCAGTTCTTC

v_gene: TRBV6-5
abundance: NA
d_gene: NA
j_gene: TRBJ1-1
CDR3aa: CASSYAWEREAFF
CDR3nt: TGTGCCAGCAGTTACGCTTGGGAGCGTGAAGCTTTCTTT